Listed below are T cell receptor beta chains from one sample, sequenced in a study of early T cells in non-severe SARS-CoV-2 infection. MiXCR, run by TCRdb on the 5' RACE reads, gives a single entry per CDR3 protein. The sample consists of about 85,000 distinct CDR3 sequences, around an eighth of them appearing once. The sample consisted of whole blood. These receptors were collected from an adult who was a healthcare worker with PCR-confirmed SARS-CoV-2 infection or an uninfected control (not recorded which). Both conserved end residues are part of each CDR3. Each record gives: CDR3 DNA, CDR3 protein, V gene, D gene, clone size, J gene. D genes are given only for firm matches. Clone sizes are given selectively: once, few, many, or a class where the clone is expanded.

CDR3 DNA: TGTGCCAGCAGTTTATCCGGGAGCACCTACGAGCAGTACTTC
CDR3 protein: CASSLSGSTYEQYF
V gene: TRBV27
D gene: -
clone size: few
J gene: TRBJ2-7

CDR3 DNA: TGTGCCAGCAGCTTACGGGCGCAAGAGACCCAGTACTTC
CDR3 protein: CASSLRAQETQYF
V gene: TRBV7-9
D gene: -
clone size: -
J gene: TRBJ2-5

CDR3 DNA: TGTGCCAGCAGCTTAGCCGGGGGAGATACGCAGTATTTT
CDR3 protein: CASSLAGGDTQYF
V gene: TRBV7-8
D gene: -
clone size: many
J gene: TRBJ2-3

CDR3 DNA: TGTGCCAGCAGCCTATTAGAGAACACTGAAGCTTTCTTT
CDR3 protein: CASSLLENTEAFF
V gene: TRBV7-2
D gene: -
clone size: few
J gene: TRBJ1-1

CDR3 DNA: TGTGCCAGCTCACCATCGGGAGTGCGGGAGGGGGCCAATGAGCAGTTCTTC
CDR3 protein: CASSPSGVREGANEQFF
V gene: TRBV18
D gene: TRBD2
clone size: few
J gene: TRBJ2-1

CDR3 DNA: TGTGCCAGCAGCCGAGCAGATACGCAGTATTTT
CDR3 protein: CASSRADTQYF
V gene: TRBV11-2
D gene: -
clone size: few
J gene: TRBJ2-3

CDR3 DNA: TGTGCCAGTAGTATAGATCGAGGGAATGAGCAGTTCTTC
CDR3 protein: CASSIDRGNEQFF
V gene: TRBV19
D gene: -
clone size: few
J gene: TRBJ2-1

CDR3 DNA: TGTGCCAGCAGTTACTCCGGACGGAGTTATGGCTACACCTTC
CDR3 protein: CASSYSGRSYGYTF
V gene: TRBV6-2/TRBV6-3
D gene: -
clone size: many
J gene: TRBJ1-2

CDR3 DNA: TGCAGTGCTAGACGACTAGCGGGAGTGGGCGGCAATAAGCAGTTCTTC
CDR3 protein: CSARRLAGVGGNKQFF
V gene: TRBV20-1
D gene: TRBD2
clone size: -
J gene: TRBJ2-1

CDR3 DNA: TGTGCCAGCAGTTGGTTAAGAAGGGGAACCAATTCACCCCTCCACTTT
CDR3 protein: CASSWLRRGTNSPLHF
V gene: TRBV6-5
D gene: -
clone size: -
J gene: TRBJ1-6

CDR3 DNA: TGTGCCAGCTCACCAGGTATGCGAGGGACAGATACGCAGTATTTT
CDR3 protein: CASSPGMRGTDTQYF
V gene: TRBV18
D gene: -
clone size: -
J gene: TRBJ2-3

CDR3 DNA: TGTGCCAGCAGCCCAAGCTCTGGAAACACCATATATTTT
CDR3 protein: CASSPSSGNTIYF
V gene: TRBV14
D gene: -
clone size: -
J gene: TRBJ1-3

CDR3 DNA: TGTGCCAGCAGCCCAGGGGATAAAGCTTTCTTT
CDR3 protein: CASSPGDKAFF
V gene: TRBV7-9
D gene: -
clone size: -
J gene: TRBJ1-1

CDR3 DNA: TGTGCCAGCAACGGACAAATCTACGAGCAGTACTTC
CDR3 protein: CASNGQIYEQYF
V gene: TRBV6-1
D gene: -
clone size: -
J gene: TRBJ2-7

CDR3 DNA: TGTGCCAGCAGTTTTATGGCGGAAACCTACAATGAGCAGTTCTTC
CDR3 protein: CASSFMAETYNEQFF
V gene: TRBV28
D gene: -
clone size: few
J gene: TRBJ2-1

CDR3 DNA: TGTGCCAGCTCCCCAAGGAGCTTCGATTCACCCCTCCACTTT
CDR3 protein: CASSPRSFDSPLHF
V gene: TRBV18
D gene: -
clone size: few
J gene: TRBJ1-6

CDR3 DNA: TGTGCCAGCAGTTTTCCCGGAGACAGTTTGAACTATGGCTACACCTTC
CDR3 protein: CASSFPGDSLNYGYTF
V gene: TRBV12-3/TRBV12-4
D gene: -
clone size: -
J gene: TRBJ1-2

CDR3 DNA: TGTGCCAGTAGTATCGGACCGTACGAGCAGTACTTC
CDR3 protein: CASSIGPYEQYF
V gene: TRBV19
D gene: -
clone size: -
J gene: TRBJ2-7

CDR3 DNA: TGCGCCAGCAGCTCGGTCCTAGCGGGAGGGTCAGATACGCAGTATTTT
CDR3 protein: CASSSVLAGGSDTQYF
V gene: TRBV5-1
D gene: TRBD2
clone size: few
J gene: TRBJ2-3

CDR3 DNA: TGTGCCAGCAGCTTAAGGCGGGATAAAAGCGGGAGCGCAGATACGCAGTATTTT
CDR3 protein: CASSLRRDKSGSADTQYF
V gene: TRBV11-2
D gene: TRBD2
clone size: -
J gene: TRBJ2-3

CDR3 DNA: TGTGCCAGCAGCCAAGTAAAAGGATTCATCACTGAAGCTTTCTTT
CDR3 protein: CASSQVKGFITEAFF
V gene: TRBV14
D gene: -
clone size: few
J gene: TRBJ1-1

CDR3 DNA: TGTGCCAGCATGGGCGGGAGGGCCACCCAAGAGACCCAGTACTTC
CDR3 protein: CASMGGRATQETQYF
V gene: TRBV7-2
D gene: TRBD2
clone size: -
J gene: TRBJ2-5

CDR3 DNA: TGTGCCACGTGGGACGGAGGAAGCACCATATATTTT
CDR3 protein: CATWDGGSTIYF
V gene: TRBV6-6
D gene: -
clone size: -
J gene: TRBJ1-3

CDR3 DNA: TGCAGTGCTAGAGATACGGCAGCGAGGGTACACTTC
CDR3 protein: CSARDTAARVHF
V gene: TRBV20-1
D gene: -
clone size: -
J gene: TRBJ2-7

CDR3 DNA: TGCGCCAGCAGCTCCGGACTTCTGAGGGCCCGTTACGAGCAGTACTTC
CDR3 protein: CASSSGLLRARYEQYF
V gene: TRBV5-1
D gene: -
clone size: few
J gene: TRBJ2-7

CDR3 DNA: TGCAGCGTCGCGGGACAGGGGGAAGATGAGCAGTTCTTC
CDR3 protein: CSVAGQGEDEQFF
V gene: TRBV29-1
D gene: TRBD1
clone size: few
J gene: TRBJ2-1

CDR3 DNA: TGCAGCGTTGGACTGAGCTCCTACGAGCAGTACTTC
CDR3 protein: CSVGLSSYEQYF
V gene: TRBV29-1
D gene: -
clone size: -
J gene: TRBJ2-7

CDR3 DNA: TGTGCCACCAGCACTACAGGGGGAGTCACTGAAGCTTTCTTT
CDR3 protein: CATSTTGGVTEAFF
V gene: TRBV15
D gene: TRBD1
clone size: few
J gene: TRBJ1-1

CDR3 DNA: TGTGCCAGCAGTTCCCCCGTTGGGCAGTTCTTC
CDR3 protein: CASSSPVGQFF
V gene: TRBV28
D gene: -
clone size: -
J gene: TRBJ2-1

CDR3 DNA: TGTGCCAGCAGTTTATCGATAGGGACCACTGAAGCTTTCTTT
CDR3 protein: CASSLSIGTTEAFF
V gene: TRBV27
D gene: -
clone size: -
J gene: TRBJ1-1

CDR3 DNA: TGTGCCATCAGTGAGTCGGGCATTTCCCCAGAGACCCAGTACTTC
CDR3 protein: CAISESGISPETQYF
V gene: TRBV10-3
D gene: -
clone size: -
J gene: TRBJ2-5

CDR3 DNA: TGCGCCAGCAGCCGGGACGGGGACAATCAGCCCCAGCATTTT
CDR3 protein: CASSRDGDNQPQHF
V gene: TRBV5-1
D gene: -
clone size: -
J gene: TRBJ1-5

CDR3 DNA: TGCAGTGCCCGGACAGGGGGTGGCTACGAGCAGTACTTC
CDR3 protein: CSARTGGGYEQYF
V gene: TRBV20-1
D gene: TRBD1
clone size: few
J gene: TRBJ2-7

CDR3 DNA: TGCGCCAGCAGCTCGTTCCCGGGACAGTACACTGAAGCTTTCTTT
CDR3 protein: CASSSFPGQYTEAFF
V gene: TRBV5-1
D gene: TRBD1
clone size: many
J gene: TRBJ1-1

CDR3 DNA: TGTGCCAGCAGCTCCGCGCGCACAGATACGCAGTATTTT
CDR3 protein: CASSSARTDTQYF
V gene: TRBV7-6
D gene: -
clone size: -
J gene: TRBJ2-3

CDR3 DNA: TGTGCCAGCAGGGGGGTGGAAGATACGCAGTATTTT
CDR3 protein: CASRGVEDTQYF
V gene: TRBV7-6
D gene: -
clone size: -
J gene: TRBJ2-3

CDR3 DNA: TGTGCCAGCTCTGTGGACAGGTCTAGCACAGATACGCAGTATTTT
CDR3 protein: CASSVDRSSTDTQYF
V gene: TRBV6-1
D gene: TRBD1
clone size: -
J gene: TRBJ2-3

CDR3 DNA: TGTGCCAGCAGTTTACTCCGTGGGCCCGATGAACATCAGCCCCAGCATTTT
CDR3 protein: CASSLLRGPDEHQPQHF
V gene: TRBV28
D gene: -
clone size: few
J gene: TRBJ1-5

CDR3 DNA: TGCGCCAGCACCCGGGGAAGTTTGAATGAAAAACTGTTTTTT
CDR3 protein: CASTRGSLNEKLFF
V gene: TRBV5-1
D gene: -
clone size: -
J gene: TRBJ1-4

CDR3 DNA: TGTGCCAGCACTGGGACGACCTCCTACAATGAGCAGTTCTTC
CDR3 protein: CASTGTTSYNEQFF
V gene: TRBV6-2/TRBV6-3
D gene: -
clone size: -
J gene: TRBJ2-1

CDR3 DNA: TGTGCCAGCAGTGTGGACAGGGAGGATGAAGCTTTCTTT
CDR3 protein: CASSVDREDEAFF
V gene: TRBV12-3/TRBV12-4
D gene: TRBD1
clone size: -
J gene: TRBJ1-1

CDR3 DNA: TGTGCCAGCAGTATCCTAGCTGCAGATACGCAGTATTTT
CDR3 protein: CASSILAADTQYF
V gene: TRBV6-5
D gene: -
clone size: -
J gene: TRBJ2-3

CDR3 DNA: TGTGCCAGCAGCCAGTACCGGGGAGAGACCCAGTACTTC
CDR3 protein: CASSQYRGETQYF
V gene: TRBV3-1
D gene: -
clone size: many
J gene: TRBJ2-5

CDR3 DNA: TGTGCCAGCAGCTTGACACAGGGGAGTGGAGAGACCCAGTACTTC
CDR3 protein: CASSLTQGSGETQYF
V gene: TRBV7-9
D gene: TRBD1
clone size: many
J gene: TRBJ2-5

CDR3 DNA: TGTGCCAGCAGCTTAGGTAGCATTACCCACAATGAGCAGTTCTTC
CDR3 protein: CASSLGSITHNEQFF
V gene: TRBV7-9
D gene: -
clone size: -
J gene: TRBJ2-1

CDR3 DNA: TGTGCCAGCAGCCGCGACAAGGGGGGTCAAGAGACCCAGTACTTC
CDR3 protein: CASSRDKGGQETQYF
V gene: TRBV7-2
D gene: -
clone size: few
J gene: TRBJ2-5

CDR3 DNA: TGTGCCAGCAGTCCCATCATAGCGGGAGGTCCCAGCGGGGAGCTGTTTTTT
CDR3 protein: CASSPIIAGGPSGELFF
V gene: TRBV12-3/TRBV12-4
D gene: TRBD2
clone size: few
J gene: TRBJ2-2

CDR3 DNA: TGTGCCAGCAGTCCTTCGACAGGGGGCGGCTACACCTTC
CDR3 protein: CASSPSTGGGYTF
V gene: TRBV28
D gene: TRBD1
clone size: many
J gene: TRBJ1-2

CDR3 DNA: TGCAGCGGAGGGACACCTGAGTACTTC
CDR3 protein: CSGGTPEYF
V gene: TRBV29-1
D gene: -
clone size: few
J gene: TRBJ2-4

CDR3 DNA: TGCAGTGCGGAAAAACTCAACTCCTACAATGAGCAGTTCTTC
CDR3 protein: CSAEKLNSYNEQFF
V gene: TRBV20-1
D gene: -
clone size: few
J gene: TRBJ2-1

CDR3 DNA: TGTGCCAGCAGCCCCTTCCAGGCAGGGAACACTGAAGCTTTCTTT
CDR3 protein: CASSPFQAGNTEAFF
V gene: TRBV28
D gene: -
clone size: -
J gene: TRBJ1-1

CDR3 DNA: TGTGCCAGCAGGGACAGGTTGAAGAACACTGAAGCTTTCTTT
CDR3 protein: CASRDRLKNTEAFF
V gene: TRBV2
D gene: TRBD1
clone size: few
J gene: TRBJ1-1

CDR3 DNA: TGTGCCAGCAGCTCTCCAGGGGGTATGCATGGCTACACCTTC
CDR3 protein: CASSSPGGMHGYTF
V gene: TRBV5-4
D gene: TRBD1
clone size: few
J gene: TRBJ1-2

CDR3 DNA: TGTGCCAGCAGCTTCTCCCTCGGACGTAATGAAAAACTGTTTTTT
CDR3 protein: CASSFSLGRNEKLFF
V gene: TRBV7-2
D gene: -
clone size: -
J gene: TRBJ1-4

CDR3 DNA: TGTGCCAGCAGCCGGGACAGAGGGGCGGATCAGCCCCAGCATTTT
CDR3 protein: CASSRDRGADQPQHF
V gene: TRBV11-1
D gene: TRBD1
clone size: few
J gene: TRBJ1-5